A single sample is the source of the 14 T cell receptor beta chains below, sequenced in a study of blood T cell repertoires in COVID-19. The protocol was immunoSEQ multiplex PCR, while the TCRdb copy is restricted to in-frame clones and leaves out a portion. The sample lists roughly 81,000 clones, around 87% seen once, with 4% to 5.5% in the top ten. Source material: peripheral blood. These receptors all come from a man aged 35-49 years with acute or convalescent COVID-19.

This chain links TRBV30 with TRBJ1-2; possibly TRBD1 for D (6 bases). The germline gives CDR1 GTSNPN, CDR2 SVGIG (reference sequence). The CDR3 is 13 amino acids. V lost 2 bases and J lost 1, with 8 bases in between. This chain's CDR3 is CAWSIQGNYGYTF. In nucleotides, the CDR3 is TGTGCCTGGAGTATACAGGGTAACTATGGCTACACCTTC.

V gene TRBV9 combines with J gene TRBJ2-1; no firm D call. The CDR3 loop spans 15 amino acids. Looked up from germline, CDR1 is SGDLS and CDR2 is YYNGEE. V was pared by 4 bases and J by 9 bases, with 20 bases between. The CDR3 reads CASSQEPPRVPEQFF. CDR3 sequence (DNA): TGTGCCAGCAGCCAGGAACCACCACGAGTTCCTGAGCAGTTCTTC.

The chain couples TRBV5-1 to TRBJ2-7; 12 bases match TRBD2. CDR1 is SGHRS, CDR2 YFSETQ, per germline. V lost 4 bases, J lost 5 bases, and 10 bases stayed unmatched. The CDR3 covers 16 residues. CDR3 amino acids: CASSLSTSGRFHEQYF. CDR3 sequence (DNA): TGCGCCAGCAGCCTGAGTACTAGCGGGAGGTTCCACGAGCAGTACTTC.

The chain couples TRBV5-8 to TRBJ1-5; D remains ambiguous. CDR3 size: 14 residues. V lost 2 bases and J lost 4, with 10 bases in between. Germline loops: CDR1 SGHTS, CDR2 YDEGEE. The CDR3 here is CASSFGAVNQPQHF. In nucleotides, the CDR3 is TGTGCCAGCAGCTTTGGTGCAGTTAATCAGCCCCAGCATTTT.

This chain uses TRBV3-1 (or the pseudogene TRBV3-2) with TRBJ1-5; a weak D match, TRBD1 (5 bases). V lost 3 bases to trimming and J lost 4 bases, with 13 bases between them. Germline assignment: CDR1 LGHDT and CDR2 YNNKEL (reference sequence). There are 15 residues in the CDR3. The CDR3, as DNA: TGTGCCAGCAGCCAGGGGGTGGGGGGGAATCAGCCCCAGCATTTT. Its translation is CASSQGVGGNQPQHF.

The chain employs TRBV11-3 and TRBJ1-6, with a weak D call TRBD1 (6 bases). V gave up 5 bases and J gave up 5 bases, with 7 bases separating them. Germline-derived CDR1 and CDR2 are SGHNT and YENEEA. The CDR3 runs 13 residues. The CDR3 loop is CASSPGDNSPLHF. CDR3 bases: TGTGCCAGCAGCCCAGGGGATAATTCACCCCTCCACTTT.

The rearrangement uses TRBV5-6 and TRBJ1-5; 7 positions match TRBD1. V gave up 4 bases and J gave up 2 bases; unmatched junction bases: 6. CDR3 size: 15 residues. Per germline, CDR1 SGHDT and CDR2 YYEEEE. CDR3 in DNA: TGTGCCAGCAGCCATGGGACAGTTGGCAATCAGCCCCAGCATTTT. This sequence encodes CASSHGTVGNQPQHF.

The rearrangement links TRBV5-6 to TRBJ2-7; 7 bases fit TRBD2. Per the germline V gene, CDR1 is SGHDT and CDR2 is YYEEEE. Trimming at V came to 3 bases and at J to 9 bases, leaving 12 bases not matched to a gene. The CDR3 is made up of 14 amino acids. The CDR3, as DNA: TGTGCCAGCAGCTCACTAGCGTCCTTGGCTGGGCAGTACTTC. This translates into CASSSLASLAGQYF.

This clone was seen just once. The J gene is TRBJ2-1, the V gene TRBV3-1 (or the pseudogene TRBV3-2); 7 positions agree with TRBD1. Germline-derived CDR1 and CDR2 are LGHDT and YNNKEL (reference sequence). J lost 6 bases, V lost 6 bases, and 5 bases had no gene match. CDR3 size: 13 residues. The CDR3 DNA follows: TGTGCCAGCAGTCATAGGACAGGCAATGAGCAGTTCTTC. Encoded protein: CASSHRTGNEQFF.

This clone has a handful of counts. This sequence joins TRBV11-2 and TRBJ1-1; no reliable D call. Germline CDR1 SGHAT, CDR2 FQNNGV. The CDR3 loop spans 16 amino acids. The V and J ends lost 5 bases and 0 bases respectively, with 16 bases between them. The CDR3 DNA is TGTGCCAGCAGCCGACATCCTGCGGGGATGAACACTGAAGCTTTCTTT. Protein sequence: CASSRHPAGMNTEAFF.

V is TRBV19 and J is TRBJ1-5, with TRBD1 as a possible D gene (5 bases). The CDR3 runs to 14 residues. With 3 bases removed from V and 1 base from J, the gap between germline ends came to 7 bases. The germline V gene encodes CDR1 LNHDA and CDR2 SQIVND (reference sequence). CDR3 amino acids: CASSIRQSNQPQHF. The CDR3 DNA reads TGTGCCAGTAGTATTAGACAGAGCAATCAGCCCCAGCATTTT.

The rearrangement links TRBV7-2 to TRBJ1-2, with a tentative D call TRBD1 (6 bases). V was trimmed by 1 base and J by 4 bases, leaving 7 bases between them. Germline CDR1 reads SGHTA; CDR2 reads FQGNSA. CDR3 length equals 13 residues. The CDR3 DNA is TGTGCCAGCAGCTTAGGGACAGTCTATGGCTACACCTTC. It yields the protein CASSLGTVYGYTF.

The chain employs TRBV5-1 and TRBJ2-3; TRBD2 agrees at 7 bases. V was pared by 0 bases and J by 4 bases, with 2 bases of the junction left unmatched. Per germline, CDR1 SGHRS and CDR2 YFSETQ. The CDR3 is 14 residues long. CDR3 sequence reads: CASSLGLAADTQYF. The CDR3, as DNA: TGCGCCAGCAGCTTGGGACTAGCCGCAGATACGCAGTATTTT.

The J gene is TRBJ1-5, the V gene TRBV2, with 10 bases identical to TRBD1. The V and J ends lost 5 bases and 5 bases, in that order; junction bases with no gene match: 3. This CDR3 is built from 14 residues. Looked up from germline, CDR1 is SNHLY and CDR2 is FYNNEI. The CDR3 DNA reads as TGTGCCAGCAGTACGGACAGGGGGTATCAGCCCCAGCATTTT. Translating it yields CASSTDRGYQPQHF.